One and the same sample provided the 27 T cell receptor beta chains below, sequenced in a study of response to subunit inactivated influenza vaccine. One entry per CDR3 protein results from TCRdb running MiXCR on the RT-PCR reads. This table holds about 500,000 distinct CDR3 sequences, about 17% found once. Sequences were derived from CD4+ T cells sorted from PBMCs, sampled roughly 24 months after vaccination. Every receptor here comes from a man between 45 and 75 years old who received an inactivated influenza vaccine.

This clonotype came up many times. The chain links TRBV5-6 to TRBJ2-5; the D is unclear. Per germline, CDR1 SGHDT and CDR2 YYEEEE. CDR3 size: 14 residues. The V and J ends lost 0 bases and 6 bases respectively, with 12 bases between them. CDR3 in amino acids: CASSLVEVGKTQYF. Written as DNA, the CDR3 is TGTGCCAGCAGCTTGGTTGAGGTGGGCAAGACCCAGTACTTC.

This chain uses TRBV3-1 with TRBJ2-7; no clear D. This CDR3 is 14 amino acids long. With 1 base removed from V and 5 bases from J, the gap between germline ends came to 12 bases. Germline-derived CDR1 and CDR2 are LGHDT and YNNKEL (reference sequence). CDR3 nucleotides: TGTGCCAGCAGCCAAGCGACAATACGTGACGAGCAGTACTTC. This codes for CASSQATIRDEQYF.

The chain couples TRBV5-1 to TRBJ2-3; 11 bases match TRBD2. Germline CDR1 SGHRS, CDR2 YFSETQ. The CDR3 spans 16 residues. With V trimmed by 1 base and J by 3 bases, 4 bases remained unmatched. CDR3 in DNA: TGCGCCAGCAGCTTGTCACTAGCGGGAGCTACAGATACGCAGTATTTT. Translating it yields CASSLSLAGATDTQYF. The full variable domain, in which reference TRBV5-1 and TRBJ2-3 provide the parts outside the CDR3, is KAGVTQTPRYLIKTRGQQVTLSCSPISGHRSVSWYQQTPGQGLQFLFEYFSETQRNKGNFPGRFSGRQFSNSRSEMNVSTLELGDSALYLCASSLSLAGATDTQYFGPGTRLTVL.

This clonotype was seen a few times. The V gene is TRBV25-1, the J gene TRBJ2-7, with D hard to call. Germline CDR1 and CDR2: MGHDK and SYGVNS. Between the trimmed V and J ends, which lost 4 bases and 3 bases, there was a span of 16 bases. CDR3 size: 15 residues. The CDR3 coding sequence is TGTGCCAGCAGTGGGACCGGGCCTTCGATCTACGAGCAGTACTTC. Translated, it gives CASSGTGPSIYEQYF.

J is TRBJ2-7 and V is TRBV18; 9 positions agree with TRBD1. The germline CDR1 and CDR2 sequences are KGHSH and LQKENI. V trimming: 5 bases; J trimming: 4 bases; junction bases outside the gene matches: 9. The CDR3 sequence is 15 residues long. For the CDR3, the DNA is TGTGCCAGCTCAAAAGGGACAGGGTTGGATTACGAGCAGTACTTC. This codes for CASSKGTGLDYEQYF.

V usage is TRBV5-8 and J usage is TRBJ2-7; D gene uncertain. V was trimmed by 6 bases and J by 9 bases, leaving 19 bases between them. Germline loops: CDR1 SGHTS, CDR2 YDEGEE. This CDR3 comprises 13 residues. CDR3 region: CASTRSLTSVQYF. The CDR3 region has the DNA TGTGCCAGCACCCGATCCCTGACATCGGTGCAGTACTTC.

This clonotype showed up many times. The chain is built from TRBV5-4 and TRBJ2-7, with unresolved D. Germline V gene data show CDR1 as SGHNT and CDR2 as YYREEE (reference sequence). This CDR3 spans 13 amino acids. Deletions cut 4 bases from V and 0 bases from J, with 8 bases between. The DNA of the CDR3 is TGTGCCAGCAGCCTACAAAACTCCTACGAGCAGTACTTC. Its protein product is CASSLQNSYEQYF.

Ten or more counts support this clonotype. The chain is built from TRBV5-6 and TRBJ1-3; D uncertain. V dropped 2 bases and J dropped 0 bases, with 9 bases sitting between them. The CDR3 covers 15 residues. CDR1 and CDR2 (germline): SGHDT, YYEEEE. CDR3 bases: TGTGCCAGCAGCTTCGGGATCCACTCTGGAAACACCATATATTTT. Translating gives CASSFGIHSGNTIYF.

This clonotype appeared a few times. The CDR3 nucleotides read TGCAGCGTTGAGCAGGGGGTATCTGCCGAGCAGTACTTC. Its protein is CSVEQGVSAEQYF. This chain joins TRBV29-1 and TRBJ2-7; 7 positions match TRBD1. Germline V CDR1 and CDR2: SQVTM, ANQGSEA. This CDR3 comprises 13 residues. The V segment lost 3 bases and the J segment 6 bases; nucleotides outside the gene matches: 8.

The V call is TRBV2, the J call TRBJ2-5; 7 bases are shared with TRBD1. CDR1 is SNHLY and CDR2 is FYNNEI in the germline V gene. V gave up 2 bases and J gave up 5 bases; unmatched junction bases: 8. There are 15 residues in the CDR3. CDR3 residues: CASSERQGSGETQYF. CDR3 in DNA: TGTGCCAGCAGTGAACGACAGGGATCGGGGGAGACCCAGTACTTC.

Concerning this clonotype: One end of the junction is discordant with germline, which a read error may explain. The CDR3 DNA reads TGTGCCAGTAGTCACCGTATCGGGACACGGGATCAGCTCCAGCATTTT. Translated: CASSHRIGTRDQLQHF. V usage is TRBV19 and J usage is TRBJ1-5; maybe TRBD1 (6 bases). This CDR3 region has 16 residues. CDR1 and CDR2 from the germline V gene are LNHDA and SQIVND (reference sequence).

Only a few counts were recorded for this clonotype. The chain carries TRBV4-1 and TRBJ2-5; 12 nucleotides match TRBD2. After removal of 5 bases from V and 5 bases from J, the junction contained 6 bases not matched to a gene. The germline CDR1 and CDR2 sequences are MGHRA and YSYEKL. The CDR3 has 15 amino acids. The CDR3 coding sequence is TGCGCCAGCAGCTCCCCCGGGACTAGCGGGGAGACCCAGTACTTC. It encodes CASSSPGTSGETQYF.

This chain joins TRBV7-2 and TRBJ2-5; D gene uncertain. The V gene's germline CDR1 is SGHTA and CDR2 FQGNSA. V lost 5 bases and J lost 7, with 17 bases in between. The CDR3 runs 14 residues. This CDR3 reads CASSVDSYAGTQYF. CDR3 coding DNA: TGTGCCAGCAGCGTAGACTCGTACGCTGGGACCCAGTACTTC. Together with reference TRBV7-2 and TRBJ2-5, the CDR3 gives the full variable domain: GAGVSQSPSNKVTEKGKDVELRCDPISGHTALYWYRQSLGQGLEFLIYFQGNSAPDKSGLPSDRFSAERTGGSVSTLTIQRTQQEDSAVYLCASSVDSYAGTQYFGPGTRLLVL.

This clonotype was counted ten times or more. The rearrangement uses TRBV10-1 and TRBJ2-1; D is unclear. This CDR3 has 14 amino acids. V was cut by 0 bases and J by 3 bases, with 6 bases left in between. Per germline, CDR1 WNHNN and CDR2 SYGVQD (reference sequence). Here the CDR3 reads CASSESPGYNEQFF. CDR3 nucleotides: TGCGCCAGCAGTGAGTCCCCGGGCTACAATGAGCAGTTCTTC.

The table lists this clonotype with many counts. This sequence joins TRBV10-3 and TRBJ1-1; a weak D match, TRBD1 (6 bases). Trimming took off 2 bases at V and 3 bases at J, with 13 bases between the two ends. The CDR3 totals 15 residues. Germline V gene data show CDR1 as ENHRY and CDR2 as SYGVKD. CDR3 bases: TGTGCCATCAGTGAGAAACAGGGTAAGCACACTGAAGCTTTCTTT. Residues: CAISEKQGKHTEAFF.

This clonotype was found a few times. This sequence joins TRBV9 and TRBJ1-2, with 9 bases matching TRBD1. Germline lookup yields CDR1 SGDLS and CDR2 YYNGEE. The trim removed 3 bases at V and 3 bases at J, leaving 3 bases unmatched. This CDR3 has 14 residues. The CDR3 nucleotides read TGTGCCAGCAGCGCGGGACAGGGAGACTATGGCTACACCTTC. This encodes CASSAGQGDYGYTF.

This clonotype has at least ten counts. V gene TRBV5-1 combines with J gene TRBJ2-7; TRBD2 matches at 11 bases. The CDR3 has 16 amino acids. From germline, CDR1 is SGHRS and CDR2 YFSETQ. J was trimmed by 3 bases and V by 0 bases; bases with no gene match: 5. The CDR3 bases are TGCGCCAGCAGCTTGGCCGTGACTAGCGGGAACTACGAGCAGTACTTC. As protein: CASSLAVTSGNYEQYF. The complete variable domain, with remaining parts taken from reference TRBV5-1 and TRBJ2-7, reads KAGVTQTPRYLIKTRGQQVTLSCSPISGHRSVSWYQQTPGQGLQFLFEYFSETQRNKGNFPGRFSGRQFSNSRSEMNVSTLELGDSALYLCASSLAVTSGNYEQYFGPGTRLTVT.

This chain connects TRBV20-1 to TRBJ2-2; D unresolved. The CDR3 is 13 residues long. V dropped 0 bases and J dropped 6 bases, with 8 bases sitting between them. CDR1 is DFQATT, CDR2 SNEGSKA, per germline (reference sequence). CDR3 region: CSARDGQSGELFF. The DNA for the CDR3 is TGCAGTGCTAGAGATGGTCAGTCCGGGGAGCTGTTTTTT.

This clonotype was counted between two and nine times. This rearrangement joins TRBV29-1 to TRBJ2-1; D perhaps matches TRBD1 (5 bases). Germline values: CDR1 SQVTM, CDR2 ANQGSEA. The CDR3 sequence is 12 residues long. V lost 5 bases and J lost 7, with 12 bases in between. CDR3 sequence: CSVSQGRNEQFF. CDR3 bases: TGCAGCGTTAGCCAGGGTCGGAATGAGCAGTTCTTC.

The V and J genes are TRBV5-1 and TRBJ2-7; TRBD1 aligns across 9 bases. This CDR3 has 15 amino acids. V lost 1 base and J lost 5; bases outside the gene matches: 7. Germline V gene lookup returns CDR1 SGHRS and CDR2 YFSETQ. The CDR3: CASSLKTGGLDEQYF. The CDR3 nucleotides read TGCGCCAGCAGCTTGAAGACAGGGGGGCTAGACGAGCAGTACTTC.

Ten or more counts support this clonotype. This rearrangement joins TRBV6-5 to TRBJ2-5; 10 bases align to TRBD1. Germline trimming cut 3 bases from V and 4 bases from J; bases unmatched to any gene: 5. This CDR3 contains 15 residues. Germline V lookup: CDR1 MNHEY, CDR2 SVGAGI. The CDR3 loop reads CASSYPGTGVETQYF. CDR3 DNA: TGTGCCAGCAGTTATCCCGGGACAGGGGTAGAGACCCAGTACTTC.

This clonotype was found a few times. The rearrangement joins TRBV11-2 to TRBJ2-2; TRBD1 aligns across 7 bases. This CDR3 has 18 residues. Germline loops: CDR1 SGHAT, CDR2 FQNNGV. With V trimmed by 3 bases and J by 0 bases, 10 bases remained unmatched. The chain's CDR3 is CASSFQYTGVANTGELFF. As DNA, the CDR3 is TGTGCCAGCAGCTTCCAATATACAGGGGTCGCGAACACCGGGGAGCTGTTTTTT.

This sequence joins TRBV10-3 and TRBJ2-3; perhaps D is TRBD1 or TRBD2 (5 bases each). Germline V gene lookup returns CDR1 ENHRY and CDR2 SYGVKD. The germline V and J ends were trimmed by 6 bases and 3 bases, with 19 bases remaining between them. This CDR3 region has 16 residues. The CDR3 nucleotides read TGTGCCATCAGCTCGTCAACCGGGACGGGGACAGATACGCAGTATTTT. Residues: CAISSSTGTGTDTQYF.

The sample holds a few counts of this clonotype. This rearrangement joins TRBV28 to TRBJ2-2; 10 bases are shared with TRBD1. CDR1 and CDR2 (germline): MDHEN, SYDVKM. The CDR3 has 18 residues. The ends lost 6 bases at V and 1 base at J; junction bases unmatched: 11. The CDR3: CASRLPGQGTLNTGELFF. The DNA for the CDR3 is TGTGCCAGCAGACTACCGGGACAGGGGACCTTGAACACCGGGGAGCTGTTTTTT.

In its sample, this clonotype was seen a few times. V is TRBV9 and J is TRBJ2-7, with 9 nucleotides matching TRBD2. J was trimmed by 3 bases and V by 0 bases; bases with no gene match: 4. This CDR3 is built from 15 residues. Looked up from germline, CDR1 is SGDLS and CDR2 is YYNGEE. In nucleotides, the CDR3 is TGTGCCAGCAGCGTAGCCCCTAGCGGGAACTACGAGCAGTACTTC. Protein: CASSVAPSGNYEQYF.

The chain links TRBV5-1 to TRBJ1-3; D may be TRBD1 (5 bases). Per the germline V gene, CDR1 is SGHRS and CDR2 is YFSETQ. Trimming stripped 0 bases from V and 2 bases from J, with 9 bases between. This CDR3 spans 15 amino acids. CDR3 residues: CASSLAPGAGNTIYF. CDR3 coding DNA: TGCGCCAGCAGCTTGGCCCCGGGGGCTGGAAACACCATATATTTT.

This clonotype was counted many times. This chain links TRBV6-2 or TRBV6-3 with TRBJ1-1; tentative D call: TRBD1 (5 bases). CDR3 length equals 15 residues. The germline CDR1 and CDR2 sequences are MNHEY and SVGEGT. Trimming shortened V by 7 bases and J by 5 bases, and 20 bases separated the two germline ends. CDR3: CASIKNLGGRTEAFF. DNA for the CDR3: TGTGCCAGCATTAAGAACCTCGGGGGGAGGACTGAAGCTTTCTTT.